A single sample gave rise to the 30 T cell receptor beta chains below, sequenced in a study of cytomegalovirus exposure and HLA in healthy donors. Use of 60 Vbeta and 13 Jbeta primers characterized the PCR. The method was immunoSEQ multiplex PCR; TCRdb's version includes in-frame clones alone and lacks a portion of them. The sample comprises 150,000 to 160,000 clones, about 85% of which are singletons, and roughly 2.4% rests with the top ten. Sample: PBMCs. Receptor source: a woman aged 18-29 years in good health and CMV-seronegative.

This chain uses TRBV27 with TRBJ2-5; perhaps TRBD2 as D (5 bases). Trimming removed 5 bases at V and 5 bases at J, with 12 bases between. Germline CDR1 reads MNHEY; CDR2 reads SMNVEV (reference sequence). This CDR3 region has 13 residues. The DNA of the CDR3 is TGTGCCAGCAGTGGGGAGCCGGGGGAGACCCAGTACTTC. Translation gives CASSGEPGETQYF.

This chain joins TRBV4-2 and TRBJ2-5; TRBD2 agrees at 8 bases. CDR3 length: 16 amino acids. Germline values: CDR1 LGHNA, CDR2 YNFKEQ. Trimming removed 0 bases from V and 4 bases from J; junction bases left unmatched: 7. This chain's CDR3 is CASSQDGLAGGETQYF. The CDR3 coding sequence is TGTGCCAGCAGCCAAGATGGCCTAGCGGGCGGAGAGACCCAGTACTTC.

V is TRBV5-6 and J is TRBJ2-1; 9 bases are a match to TRBD2. The V gene's germline CDR1 is SGHDT and CDR2 YYEEEE. This CDR3 contains 16 residues. Germline trimming cut 4 bases from V and 10 bases from J; bases unmatched to any gene: 15. The CDR3 DNA reads as TGTGCCAGCAGCCTTCTGAGCGGGGGGCCGAGAGTGGAGCAGTTCTTC. Amino acid sequence: CASSLLSGGPRVEQFF. The complete variable domain, with remaining parts taken from reference TRBV5-6 and TRBJ2-1, reads DAGVTQSPTHLIKTRGQQVTLRCSPKSGHDTVSWYQQALGQGPQFIFQYYEEEERQRGNFPDRFSGHQFPNYSSELNVNALLLGDSALYLCASSLLSGGPRVEQFFGPGTRLTVL.

The chain is built from TRBV10-3 and TRBJ2-3; maybe TRBD2 (7 bases). CDR3 length: 15 residues. Trimming pared 3 bases from V and 4 bases from J, leaving 14 bases between. CDR1 is ENHRY, CDR2 SYGVKD, per germline. The CDR3 bases are TGTGCCATCAGTGACGGGGGGCGACAGGCAGATACGCAGTATTTT. Translating it yields CAISDGGRQADTQYF.

J is TRBJ2-7 and V is TRBV19; D is undetermined. The CDR3 is made up of 14 amino acids. Germline loops: CDR1 LNHDA, CDR2 SQIVND (reference sequence). Trimming removed 1 base at V and 1 base at J, with 8 bases between. The CDR3 coding sequence is TGTGCCAGTAGTATAGGGCGGCAGTCCTACGAGCAGTACTTC. Its protein product is CASSIGRQSYEQYF.

The count of this clone is one. The chain employs TRBV27 and TRBJ2-5, with 7 positions matching TRBD1. The J call may be incorrect, as the DNA end agrees better with TRBJ2-7. This CDR3 spans 16 amino acids. Germline lookup yields CDR1 MNHEY and CDR2 SMNVEV (reference sequence). CDR3: CASSLNRGNLLSEQYF. The CDR3 DNA follows: TGTGCCAGCAGTTTAAACAGGGGAAATCTTCTGAGCGAGCAGTACTTC.

This chain connects TRBV30 to TRBJ2-1; 7 nucleotides agree with TRBD2. Germline-derived CDR1 and CDR2 are GTSNPN and SVGIG (reference sequence). J was trimmed by 7 bases and V by 0 bases; bases with no gene match: 3. CDR3 length: 13 amino acids. This CDR3 reads CAWSVRRGNEQFF. CDR3 DNA sequence: TGTGCCTGGAGTGTAAGGCGGGGGAATGAGCAGTTCTTC.

The gene calls are TRBV27 and TRBJ1-2; the D gene is possibly TRBD1 (6 bases). Germline V lookup: CDR1 MNHEY, CDR2 SMNVEV (reference sequence). With 5 bases removed from V and 6 bases from J, the gap between germline ends came to 13 bases. The CDR3 consists of 13 residues. For the CDR3, the DNA is TGTGCCAGCAGTCCCAGACAGGTTGATGGCTACACCTTC. It encodes CASSPRQVDGYTF.

This rearrangement joins TRBV7-2 to TRBJ2-3; TRBD2 might be the D (7 bases). Trimming removed 3 bases from V and 7 bases from J, with 17 bases in between. Looked up from germline, CDR1 is SGHTA and CDR2 is FQGNSA. The CDR3 length is 15 residues. CDR3 bases: TGTGCCAGCAGCTTTTCGGGGGGCGGGGGCAATACGCAGTATTTT. Its translation: CASSFSGGGGNTQYF. The full variable domain, with the rest looked up from reference TRBV7-2 and TRBJ2-3, is GAGVSQSPSNKVTEKGKDVELRCDPISGHTALYWYRQSLGQGLEFLIYFQGNSAPDKSGLPSDRFSAERTGGSVSTLTIQRTQQEDSAVYLCASSFSGGGGNTQYFGPGTRLTVL.

In this sample, this clone turned up once. The J gene is TRBJ2-5, the V gene TRBV7-9; a weak D match, TRBD1 (5 bases). Per germline, CDR1 SEHNR and CDR2 FQNEAQ (reference sequence). Trimming took off 5 bases at V and 0 bases at J, with 10 bases between the two ends. The CDR3 extends over 14 amino acids. CDR3 sequence reads: CASSLDRNQETQYF. As DNA, the CDR3 is TGTGCCAGCAGCCTTGACAGAAACCAAGAGACCCAGTACTTC.

This chain links TRBV27 with TRBJ1-4; D remains ambiguous. The CDR3 runs 13 residues. V gave up 6 bases and J gave up 4 bases, with 9 bases separating them. Looked up from germline, CDR1 is MNHEY and CDR2 is SMNVEV (reference sequence). CDR3 nucleotides: TGTGCCAGCAGCCAACGGGTTAATGAAAAACTGTTTTTT. Its protein product is CASSQRVNEKLFF.

V and J are TRBV27 and TRBJ2-5; D is unresolved. The J call is uncertain, as TRBJ2-7 better fits the DNA end. Germline-derived CDR1 and CDR2 are MNHEY and SMNVEV (reference sequence). The CDR3 contains 13 residues. CDR3 sequence reads: CASSFSPLHEQYF. Here the CDR3 DNA reads TGTGCCAGCAGTTTCTCCCCCCTCCACGAGCAGTACTTC.

V usage is TRBV29-1 and J usage is TRBJ1-4; the D gene is possibly TRBD1 (5 bases). From germline, CDR1 is SQVTM and CDR2 ANQGSEA. The V and J ends lost 0 bases and 7 bases respectively, with 12 bases between them. CDR3 length: 14 amino acids. In DNA, the CDR3 is TGCAGCGTTGAAGATCCAAGGGGCATTGAAAAACTGTTTTTT. Encoded protein: CSVEDPRGIEKLFF.

This clone was observed a single time. This chain links TRBV30 with TRBJ2-3; 12 positions agree with TRBD2. Germline V gives CDR1 GTSNPN, CDR2 SVGIG (reference sequence). After removal of 0 bases from V and 1 base from J, the junction contained 2 bases not matched to a gene. This CDR3 contains 16 residues. CDR3 DNA sequence: TGTGCCTGGAGTGTACTAGCGGGAGGTGGCACAGATACGCAGTATTTT. Its translation is CAWSVLAGGGTDTQYF.

In the case of this clone: Germline is not matched at one junction end, which may reflect a read error. J is TRBJ2-7 and V is TRBV7-3; TRBD1 matches 7 bases. The germline CDR1 and CDR2 sequences are SGHTA and FQGTGA. CDR3 length: 15 residues. In DNA form, the CDR3 reads TGTGCCAGCAGCCTAACAGGGGTCCCCTCCTACGAGCAGTACTTC. Protein sequence: CASSLTGVPSYEQYF.

The CDR3 DNA reads TGCGCCAGCAGCACCCAGACGGGATCAAAAGAGACCCAGTACTTC. This codes for CASSTQTGSKETQYF. The genes are TRBV5-1 and TRBJ2-5, with D maybe TRBD2 (5 bases). The CDR3 runs 15 residues. Trimming shortened V by 4 bases and J by 3 bases, and 16 bases separated the two germline ends. In germline, CDR1 is SGHRS, CDR2 YFSETQ.

This chain joins TRBV28 and TRBJ2-2; D is possibly TRBD2 (6 bases). The CDR3 has 15 residues. CDR1 is MDHEN and CDR2 is SYDVKM in the germline V gene. Trimming stripped 7 bases from V and 1 base from J, with 13 bases between. The CDR3 nucleotides are TGTGCCAGCAAAGGGAGGAGAGGGAACACCGGGGAGCTGTTTTTT. Its translation: CASKGRRGNTGELFF.

The chain uses TRBV25-1 and TRBJ2-7; D unresolved. The germline gives CDR1 MGHDK, CDR2 SYGVNS. Trimming stripped 4 bases from V and 6 bases from J, with 13 bases between. This CDR3 spans 13 amino acids. The CDR3: CASSAKILPEQYF. The CDR3 region has the DNA TGTGCCAGCAGTGCAAAGATACTCCCCGAGCAGTACTTC.

The chain has TRBV19 and TRBJ2-2; D is perhaps TRBD1 (6 bases). Germline V gene data show CDR1 as LNHDA and CDR2 as SQIVND (reference sequence). This CDR3 has 13 amino acids. For the CDR3, the DNA is TGTGCTACAGGGACCGCGAACACCGGGGAGCTGTTTTTT. Its protein product is CATGTANTGELFF.

This chain joins TRBV5-1 and TRBJ2-5, with 12 bases lining up with TRBD2. The germline CDR1 and CDR2 sequences are SGHRS and YFSETQ. The trim removed 0 bases at V and 7 bases at J, leaving 4 bases unmatched. CDR3 length: 15 residues. The CDR3 protein is CASSLALAGGATQYF. CDR3 coding DNA: TGCGCCAGCAGCTTGGCACTAGCGGGAGGTGCGACCCAGTACTTC.

This chain connects TRBV21-1 to TRBJ1-5; the table's D call of TRBD1 was not tested on the DNA. TRBV21-1 constitutes a pseudogene. The CDR3 consists of 16 residues. The CDR3 DNA follows: TGTGCCAGCAGCAACTCGGGCAGGGGAAGCAATCAGCCCCAGCATTTT. The encoded protein is CASSNSGRGSNQPQHF.

The rearrangement joins TRBV7-2 to TRBJ2-5; possibly TRBD1 for D (5 bases). The V gene lost 2 bases and the J gene lost 2 bases, with 12 bases spanning the gap. There are 15 residues in the CDR3. Germline lookup yields CDR1 SGHTA and CDR2 FQGNSA. Here the CDR3 reads CASSLSWGRQETQYF. The DNA of the CDR3 is TGTGCCAGCAGCTTATCATGGGGCAGACAAGAGACCCAGTACTTC.

This chain uses TRBV19 with TRBJ1-3; D gene ambiguous. Trimming stripped 4 bases from V and 0 bases from J, with 16 bases between. The CDR3 spans 17 residues. Per the germline V gene, CDR1 is LNHDA and CDR2 is SQIVND (reference sequence). CDR3 DNA: TGTGCCAGTAGTACACCAGCGACGGGTTACTCTGGAAACACCATATATTTT. It is translated as CASSTPATGYSGNTIYF.

The chain carries TRBV28 and TRBJ1-6; a possible D gene is TRBD1 (5 bases). Germline V gene data show CDR1 as MDHEN and CDR2 as SYDVKM. This CDR3 spans 13 amino acids. Trimming left V 6 bases short and J 7 bases short, with 10 bases between. CDR3 DNA: TGTGCCAGCAGGGGGCAGAACAATTCACCCCTCCACTTT. The encoded protein is CASRGQNNSPLHF. The variable domain in full, with the rest retrieved from reference TRBV28 and TRBJ1-6, is DVKVTQSSRYLVKRTGEKVFLECVQDMDHENMFWYRQDPGLGLRLIYFSYDVKMKEKGDIPEGYSVSREKKERFSLILESASTNQTSMYLCASRGQNNSPLHFGNGTRLTVT.

The genes are TRBV5-1 and TRBJ2-5; 7 nucleotides match TRBD2. TRBJ2-7 explains the end of the DNA better; the J call may be wrong. CDR1 is SGHRS, CDR2 YFSETQ, per germline. The CDR3 is 16 residues long. Here the CDR3 DNA reads TGCGCCAGCAGCAATGGGGAAGGGCTAGCGGAATACGAGCAGTACTTC. Amino acid sequence: CASSNGEGLAEYEQYF.

The chain uses TRBV10-3 and TRBJ2-5; TRBD2 aligns across 9 bases. This CDR3 has 16 residues. With 0 bases clipped from V and 5 bases from J, the junction kept 7 bases outside the gene matches. Germline V gene sequence: CDR1 ENHRY, CDR2 SYGVKD. CDR3 DNA: TGTGCCATCAGTGAGTCACGTAGCGGGAGCGGGGAGACCCAGTACTTC. It encodes CAISESRSGSGETQYF.

The chain recombines TRBV5-5 with TRBJ1-4; 7 bases fit TRBD1. The V and J ends lost 5 bases and 7 bases, in that order; junction bases with no gene match: 5. Germline V gene lookup returns CDR1 SGHKS and CDR2 YYEKEE (reference sequence). The CDR3 is made up of 13 amino acids. The CDR3 reads CASSPGTAEKLFF. The CDR3 DNA sequence: TGTGCCAGCAGTCCGGGGACAGCTGAAAAACTGTTTTTT.

The chain uses TRBV6-5 and TRBJ2-3; 12 bases align to TRBD2. With 5 bases clipped from V and 10 bases from J, the junction kept 7 bases outside the gene matches. CDR3 length: 14 amino acids. The germline CDR1 and CDR2 sequences are MNHEY and SVGAGI. CDR3: CASSPGGTSGSQYF. The CDR3 nucleotides read TGTGCCAGCAGTCCCGGCGGGACTAGCGGGTCGCAGTATTTT.

V gene TRBV15 combines with J gene TRBJ1-3; 7 bases are shared with TRBD1. Germline V gives CDR1 LNHNV, CDR2 YYDKDF (reference sequence). V was pared by 5 bases and J by 0 bases, with 10 bases of the junction left unmatched. The length of the CDR3 is 17 residues. The CDR3: CATSSRTGATSGNTIYF. CDR3 nucleotides: TGTGCCACCAGCTCGCGGACAGGCGCAACCTCTGGAAACACCATATATTTT.

This chain links TRBV19 with TRBJ2-5; 7 bases are a match to TRBD2. In germline, CDR1 is LNHDA, CDR2 SQIVND (reference sequence). V gave up 5 bases and J gave up 2 bases; unmatched junction bases: 8. CDR3 length: 15 amino acids. CDR3 sequence reads: CASSLGSSGQETQYF. The CDR3 bases are TGTGCCAGTAGTCTCGGGTCTAGCGGACAAGAGACCCAGTACTTC.